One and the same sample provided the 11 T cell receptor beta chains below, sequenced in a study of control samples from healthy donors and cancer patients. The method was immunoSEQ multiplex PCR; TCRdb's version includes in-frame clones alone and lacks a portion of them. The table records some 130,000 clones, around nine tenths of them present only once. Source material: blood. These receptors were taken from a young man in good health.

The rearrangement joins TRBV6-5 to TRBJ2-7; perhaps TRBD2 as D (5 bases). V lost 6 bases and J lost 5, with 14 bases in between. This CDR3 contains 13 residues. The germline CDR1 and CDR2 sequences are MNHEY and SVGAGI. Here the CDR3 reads CASRPGSADEQYF. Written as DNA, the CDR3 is TGTGCCAGCAGGCCCGGTTCAGCGGACGAGCAGTACTTC.

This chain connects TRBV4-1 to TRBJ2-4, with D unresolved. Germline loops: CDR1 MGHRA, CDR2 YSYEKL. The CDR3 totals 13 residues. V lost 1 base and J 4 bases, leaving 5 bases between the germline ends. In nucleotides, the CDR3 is TGCGCCAGCAGCCAAGTAGATAAAAACATTCAGTACTTC. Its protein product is CASSQVDKNIQYF.

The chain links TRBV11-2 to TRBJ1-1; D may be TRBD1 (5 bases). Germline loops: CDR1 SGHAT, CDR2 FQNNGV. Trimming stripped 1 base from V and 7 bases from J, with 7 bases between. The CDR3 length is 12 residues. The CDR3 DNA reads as TGTGCCAGCAGCTTAGGAGGGGATGAAGCTTTCTTT. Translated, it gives CASSLGGDEAFF.

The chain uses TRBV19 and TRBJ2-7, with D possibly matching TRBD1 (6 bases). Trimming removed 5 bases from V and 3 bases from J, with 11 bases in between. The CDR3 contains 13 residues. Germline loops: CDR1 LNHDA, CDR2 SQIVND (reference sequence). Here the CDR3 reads CASSPGTHYEQYF. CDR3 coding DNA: TGTGCCAGTAGTCCCGGGACACACTACGAGCAGTACTTC. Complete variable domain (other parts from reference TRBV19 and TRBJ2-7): DGGITQSPKYLFRKEGQNVTLSCEQNLNHDAMYWYRQDPGQGLRLIYYSQIVNDFQKGDIAEGYSVSREKKESFPLTVTSAQKNPTAFYLCASSPGTHYEQYFGPGTRLTVT.

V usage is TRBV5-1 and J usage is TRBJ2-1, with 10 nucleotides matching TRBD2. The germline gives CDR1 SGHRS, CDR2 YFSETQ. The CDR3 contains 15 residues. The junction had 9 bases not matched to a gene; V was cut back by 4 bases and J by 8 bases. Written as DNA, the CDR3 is TGCGCCAGCAGCCCATCAGCGGGGGGGCCCCATGAGCAGTTCTTC. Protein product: CASSPSAGGPHEQFF.

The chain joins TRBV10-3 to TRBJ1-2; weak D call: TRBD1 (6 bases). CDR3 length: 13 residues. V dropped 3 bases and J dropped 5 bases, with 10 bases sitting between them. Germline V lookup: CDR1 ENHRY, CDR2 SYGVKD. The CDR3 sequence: CAISELGAYGYTF. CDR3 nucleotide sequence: TGTGCCATCAGTGAATTGGGGGCGTATGGCTACACCTTC.

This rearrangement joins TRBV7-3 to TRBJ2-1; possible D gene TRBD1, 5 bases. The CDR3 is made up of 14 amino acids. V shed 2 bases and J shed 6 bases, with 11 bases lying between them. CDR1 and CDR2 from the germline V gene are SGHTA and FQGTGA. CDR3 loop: CASSLAGSTNEQFF. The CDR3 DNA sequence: TGTGCCAGCAGCTTAGCAGGGTCGACCAATGAGCAGTTCTTC.

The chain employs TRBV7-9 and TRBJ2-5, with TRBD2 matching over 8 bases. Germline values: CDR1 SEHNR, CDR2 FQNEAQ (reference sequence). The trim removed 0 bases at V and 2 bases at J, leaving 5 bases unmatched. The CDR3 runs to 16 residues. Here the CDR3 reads CASSLATPSGQETQYF. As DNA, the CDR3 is TGTGCCAGCAGCTTAGCTACGCCTAGCGGGCAAGAGACCCAGTACTTC.

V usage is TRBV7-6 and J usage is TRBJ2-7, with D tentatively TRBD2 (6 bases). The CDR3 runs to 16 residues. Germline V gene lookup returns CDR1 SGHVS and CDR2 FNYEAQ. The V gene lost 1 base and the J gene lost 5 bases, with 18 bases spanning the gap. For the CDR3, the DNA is TGTGCCAGCAGCTTAGAACCCCCACCGGGGGTCCACGAGCAGTACTTC. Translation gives CASSLEPPPGVHEQYF.

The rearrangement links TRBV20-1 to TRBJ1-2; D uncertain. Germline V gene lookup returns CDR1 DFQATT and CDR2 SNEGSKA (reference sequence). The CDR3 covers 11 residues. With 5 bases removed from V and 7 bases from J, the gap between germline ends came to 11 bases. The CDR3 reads CSAARIFGYTF. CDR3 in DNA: TGCAGTGCTGCTCGGATCTTTGGCTACACCTTC.

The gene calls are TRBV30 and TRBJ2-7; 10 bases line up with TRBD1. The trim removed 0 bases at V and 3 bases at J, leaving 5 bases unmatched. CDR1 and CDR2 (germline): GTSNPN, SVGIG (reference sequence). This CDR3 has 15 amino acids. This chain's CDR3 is CAWSVGTGVYYEQYF. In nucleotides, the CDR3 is TGTGCCTGGAGTGTTGGGACAGGGGTCTACTACGAGCAGTACTTC.